A selection of T cell receptor beta chains follows, all from one sample in a study of T cell repertoires in cytomegalovirus infection. MiXCR was run by TCRdb on the reads, yielding one entry per CDR3 protein. This sample has under 600,000 distinct CDR3 sequences, with 16% found just once. Specimen: CD8+ T cells from PBMCs. The receptors come from a human donor in good health (CMV status not recorded). Some clones in this sample may be carry-over from other donors' samples. Each CDR3 is given with its conserved first and last residue. The D gene is left open where the match is weak. Size is omitted from some rows. Given values are once, few, many or a class for expanded clones.

>.|TRBV6-6|TRBJ2-4|.
TGTGCCAGAAGTGATTTGACAGGGAGGGACATTCAGTACTTC
CARSDLTGRDIQYF
>.|TRBV5-6|TRBJ2-7|many
TGTGCCAGCAGCTTTGCCGACAACCCATACGAGCAGTACTTC
CASSFADNPYEQYF
>.|TRBV27|TRBJ1-6|few
TGTGCCAGCAGTATGACAGGTTTTAATTCACCCCTCCACTTT
CASSMTGFNSPLHF
>TRBD2|TRBV20-1|TRBJ2-7|.
TGCAGTGCTAGAGACCTAGCGGGAGCCACCTACGAGCAGTACTTC
CSARDLAGATYEQYF
>.|TRBV7-9|TRBJ2-7|many
TGTGCCAGCAGCTCCTTTTCGGAGGAATACGAGCAGTACTTC
CASSSFSEEYEQYF
>TRBD2|TRBV14|TRBJ2-5|.
TGTGCCAGCAGCCAAGGGATGAGACTAGCGGGTGAGACCCAGTACTTC
CASSQGMRLAGETQYF
>.|TRBV11-2|TRBJ1-4|few
TGTGCCAGCAGCTCTGACAGCCGTATCACAACTAATGAAAAACTGTTTTTT
CASSSDSRITTNEKLFF
>TRBD1|TRBV11-2|TRBJ1-2|many
TGTGCCAGCAGCTTAGGTCAGGGGGCAGTCTATGGCTACACCTTC
CASSLGQGAVYGYTF
>.|TRBV29-1|TRBJ1-2|few
TGCAGCGTTACAGCCCGGAGAGGCTACACCTTC
CSVTARRGYTF
>TRBD2|TRBV7-8|TRBJ2-5|many
TGTGCCAGCAGCCCTAGTTTAGCGGGGGGCCGGGGCCCAAAAACCCAGTACTTC
CASSPSLAGGRGPKTQYF
>TRBD1|TRBV29-1|TRBJ2-7|.
TGCAGCGCGGAAGGGGGCACGCCTTCCTACGAGCAGTACTTC
CSAEGGTPSYEQYF
>.|TRBV6-5|TRBJ2-7|few
TGTGCCAGCAGTTACTCACTGAGCTCCTACGAGCAGTACTTC
CASSYSLSSYEQYF
>.|TRBV13|TRBJ1-2|few
TGTGCCAGCAGCTTAGGCCTGGCAGGCAACTATGGCTACACCTTC
CASSLGLAGNYGYTF
>.|TRBV6-9|TRBJ1-6|many
TGTGCCAGCAGGACCCTCGTCAGCTCCTATAATTCACCCCTCCACTTT
CASRTLVSSYNSPLHF
>.|TRBV7-6|TRBJ2-2|few
TGTGCCAGCAGCCTTCTCGGTGCCGGGGAGCTGTTTTTT
CASSLLGAGELFF
>TRBD2|TRBV4-2|TRBJ2-3|.
TGTGCCAGCAGCCAGGGACTAGGGGCAGATACGCAGTATTTT
CASSQGLGADTQYF
>.|TRBV9|TRBJ2-2|few
TGTGCCAGCAGCGTAACCCACACCGGGGAGCTGTTTTTT
CASSVTHTGELFF
>TRBD1|TRBV27|TRBJ2-7|many
TGTGCCAGCAGCAGGGGGCTTGTGGGCTCCTACGAGCAGTACTTC
CASSRGLVGSYEQYF
>.|TRBV6-5|TRBJ2-5|few
TGTGCCAGCAGTTACTCGATAGGGGACCAAGAGACCCAGTACTTC
CASSYSIGDQETQYF
>TRBD1|TRBV6-1|TRBJ2-7|many
TGTGCCAGCTACAGGGGGTCTTACGAGCAGTACTTC
CASYRGSYEQYF
>TRBD1|TRBV19|TRBJ1-1|.
TGTGCCAGTAGTGGGGGACAGGGGAGAACTGAAGCTTTCTTT
CASSGGQGRTEAFF
>.|TRBV29-1|TRBJ1-2|few
TGCAGCGTAGGCAGGGTGTTGGATGGCTACACCTTC
CSVGRVLDGYTF
>TRBD1|TRBV7-9|TRBJ1-2|many
TGTGCCAGCAGCGGAGTAGACAGGGATCATGGCTACACCTTC
CASSGVDRDHGYTF
>.|TRBV6-6|TRBJ2-7|.
TGTGCCAGCAGCACCCAGTTCTACTACGAGCAGTACTTC
CASSTQFYYEQYF
>.|TRBV7-2|TRBJ2-1|many
TGTGCCAGCAGCCGATCAGGGTACTACAATGAGCAGTTCTTC
CASSRSGYYNEQFF
>.|TRBV11-1|TRBJ1-2|many
TGTGCCAGCAGCTTAACAGAGGACTATGGCTACACCTTC
CASSLTEDYGYTF
>.|TRBV7-9|TRBJ1-2|.
TGTGCCAGCAGTTCCCGGGACGGCCATGGCTACACCTTC
CASSSRDGHGYTF
>.|TRBV6-6|TRBJ1-2|.
TGTGCCAGCAGTTACGCTCAGGGATACACTCCCCATGGCTACACCTTC
CASSYAQGYTPHGYTF
>.|TRBV7-9|TRBJ1-1|.
TGTGCCAGCAGCTTACAGGGGTGGGTGAACACTGAAGCTTTCTTT
CASSLQGWVNTEAFF
>.|TRBV11-2|TRBJ2-5|many
TGTGCCAGCAGCTTAGTAGAGGATGAGACCCAGTACTTC
CASSLVEDETQYF
>.|TRBV28|TRBJ1-5|.
TGTGCCAGCATCGAGGGACCTTATAGCAATCAGCCCCAGCATTTT
CASIEGPYSNQPQHF
>.|TRBV7-9|TRBJ1-1|many
TGTGCCAGCAGCTCTCGGACCCGGGGGACTGAAGCTTTCTTT
CASSSRTRGTEAFF
>.|TRBV28|TRBJ1-2|.
TGTGCCAGCAGTTTAGGACCGGGGTTGGCCGCCTCCAATCCGACCTTCTATGGCTACACCTTC
CASSLGPGLAASNPTFYGYTF
>TRBD2|TRBV4-1|TRBJ2-5|.
TGCGCCAGCAGCCGACGGTCTCGGGGGGAAGAGACCCAGTACTTC
CASSRRSRGEETQYF
>TRBD1|TRBV7-9|TRBJ1-2|many
TGTGCCAGCAGCTTATCGGGACAGGGGGCGAAAGACGGCTACACCTTC
CASSLSGQGAKDGYTF
>TRBD1|TRBV5-4|TRBJ1-2|.
TGTGCCAGCAGCCGATCTGGACAGGCGGGCTACACCTTC
CASSRSGQAGYTF
>.|TRBV7-9|TRBJ2-5|many
TGTGCCAGCAGCTTAGCGGAGGGACTTCAAGAGACCCAGTACTTC
CASSLAEGLQETQYF
>.|TRBV6-5|TRBJ2-1|many
TGTGCCAGCAGTTACGCCGCAGAGGGTGCTTACAATGAGCAGTTCTTC
CASSYAAEGAYNEQFF
>.|TRBV4-2|TRBJ2-7|many
TGTGCCAGCAGCCAGCAGGGGAGCCCCTACGAGCAGTACTTC
CASSQQGSPYEQYF
>TRBD2|TRBV6-5|TRBJ2-1|few
TGTGCCAGCAGTTACTCTCTAGCGGGCAATGAGCAGTTCTTC
CASSYSLAGNEQFF
>.|TRBV29-1|TRBJ1-2|.
TGCAGCGTTGCCCATCACCAGGGCCCCTATGGCTACACCTTC
CSVAHHQGPYGYTF
>TRBD1|TRBV24-1|TRBJ2-1|.
TGTGCCACCAGTGACCGGACAGGGGACACCTACAATGAGCAGTTCTTC
CATSDRTGDTYNEQFF
>.|TRBV9|TRBJ2-5|.
TGTGCCAGCAGCGCCTATGACAGGGGAGGGGAGACCCAGTACTTC
CASSAYDRGGETQYF
>TRBD2|TRBV6-2/TRBV6-3|TRBJ2-7|once
TGTGCCAGCACTATCACAGGCGGGGGGGAAAACTACGAGCAGTACTTC
CASTITGGGENYEQYF
>TRBD1|TRBV7-9|TRBJ1-1|many
TGTGCCAGCAGCCCCAGGACAGGAAGGGGCACTGAAGCTTTCTTT
CASSPRTGRGTEAFF
>.|TRBV7-9|TRBJ2-1|many
TGTGCCAGCAGCTCCCGGGACGGGTCCTACAATGAGCAGTTCTTC
CASSSRDGSYNEQFF
>.|TRBV14|TRBJ2-5|once
TGTGCCAGCAGCCAATGGGCACCTCAAGAGACCCAGTACTTC
CASSQWAPQETQYF
>.|TRBV20-1|TRBJ1-5|once
TGCAGTGCTAGACAGCCAGGGTTGGGACAGCCCCAGCATTTT
CSARQPGLGQPQHF
>.|TRBV12-5|TRBJ1-1|.
TGTGCTAGTGGTTCCCTACAGAATGAAGCTTTCTTT
CASGSLQNEAFF
>.|TRBV15|TRBJ2-1|.
TGTGCCACCAGCAGAGTCGTGTTGGATAGCGGTAGAGGGAGATACAATGAGCAGCTCTTC
CATSRVVLDSGRGRYNEQLF